This record covers a single T cell receptor beta chain. This specimen belongs to a study of blood T cell repertoires in COVID-19. Study-level background: Samples of COVID-19 (acute and convalescent) were obtained from the United States, Italy and Spain. T cells, B-cell-depleted T cells, or PBMCs provided the cDNA or gDNA that served as material.

Assay: immunoSEQ multiplex PCR; the TCRdb copy retains only in-frame clones and omits some. The data contain about 410,000 clones, 75% to 90% of them singletons. The J segment lost 0 bases and the V segment lost 5 bases, leaving 19 bases of the junction unmatched. Germline V gives CDR1 SGHVS, CDR2 FQNEAQ. The CDR3 is made up of 20 amino acids. Sequencing was carried out using peripheral blood. The chain couples TRBV7-8 to TRBJ2-4; TRBD1 matches at 7 bases. This TCR derives from a woman aged 25 to 45 with active or convalescent COVID-19. The CDR3 spells CASSPKPRAQGQLAKNIQYF. Here the CDR3 DNA reads TGTGCCAGCAGCCCGAAACCCCGCGCGCAGGGACAGCTAGCCAAAAACATTCAGTACTTC.